This entry lists 14 T cell receptor beta chains sequenced from one sample in a study of metastatic and nonmetastatic thyroid tumors. Each patient came to thyroid surgery without any prior treatment (of any kind). MiXCR reprocessed the PCR reads for TCRdb. The profile shows 60,000 to 85,000 clones, roughly 18% of them singletons. Sample: blood. All receptors come from a female donor with papillary thyroid cancer or a benign thyroid nodule (not recorded which). Some clones in this sample may be carry-over from other donors' samples.

CDR3 DNA: TGTGCCACCAGCAGATCCCGTGCTTACCAAGATACGCAGTATTTT. It codes for CATSRSRAYQDTQYF. The chain carries TRBV15 and TRBJ2-3; D unclear. V was clipped by 2 bases and J by 5 bases, with 14 bases between them. The CDR3 contains 15 residues. Germline assignment: CDR1 LNHNV and CDR2 YYDKDF (reference sequence).

There are many counts of this clone. The chain links TRBV3-1 to TRBJ1-1; 8 bases match TRBD1. Trimming at V came to 2 bases and at J to 0 bases, leaving 5 bases not matched to a gene. There are 16 residues in the CDR3. Germline CDR1 and CDR2: LGHDT and YNNKEL (reference sequence). The DNA for the CDR3 is TGTGCCAGCAGCCAAAAAGGGACAGGCCTGAACACTGAAGCTTTCTTT. Translated, it gives CASSQKGTGLNTEAFF.

This clone turned up a few times. This rearrangement joins TRBV6-6 to TRBJ2-1, with D possibly TRBD2 on 5 matching bases. Trimming shortened V by 0 bases and J by 4 bases, and 13 bases separated the two germline ends. The CDR3 sequence is 16 residues long. Germline CDR1 reads MNHNY; CDR2 reads SVGAGI (reference sequence). CDR3 sequence (DNA): TGTGCCAGCAGTTACTCTGGCTGGAGGCTGTACAATGAGCAGTTCTTC. Amino acids: CASSYSGWRLYNEQFF.

This clone was seen many times. V and J are TRBV20-1 and TRBJ2-7, with 9 bases that match TRBD1. J gave up 6 bases and V 2 bases, and 14 bases lay outside the gene matches. This CDR3 has 16 amino acids. Per germline, CDR1 DFQATT and CDR2 SNEGSKA (reference sequence). CDR3 sequence: CSARLTGQGVRGEQYF. The CDR3 bases are TGCAGTGCTAGACTCACGGGACAGGGCGTACGGGGCGAGCAGTACTTC.

The chain has TRBV19 and TRBJ2-3, with 7 bases aligning to TRBD2. V was clipped by 4 bases and J by 2 bases; unmatched bases: 9. Germline V gene sequence: CDR1 LNHDA, CDR2 SQIVND (reference sequence). CDR3 length equals 16 residues. The DNA of the CDR3 is TGTGCCAGTAGTAGTCCCGGGACTATCGACACAGATACGCAGTATTTT. Translating gives CASSSPGTIDTDTQYF.

V usage is TRBV2 and J usage is TRBJ2-7; D remains unclear. The CDR3 totals 12 residues. Trimming cost V 3 bases and J 2 bases, with 5 bases left between them. Looked up from germline, CDR1 is SNHLY and CDR2 is FYNNEI. This chain's CDR3 is CASSEQAYEQYF. CDR3 coding DNA: TGTGCCAGCAGTGAGCAGGCCTACGAGCAGTACTTC.

This clone was seen many times. V and J are TRBV15 and TRBJ1-2; D ambiguous. Germline assignment: CDR1 LNHNV and CDR2 YYDKDF (reference sequence). V dropped 6 bases and J dropped 0 bases, with 17 bases sitting between them. The CDR3 totals 16 residues. This CDR3 is CATSSRTAVTNYGYTF. As DNA, the CDR3 is TGTGCCACCAGTTCAAGGACGGCAGTAACTAACTATGGCTACACCTTC.

This clone was seen ten or more times. The chain combines TRBV7-6 with TRBJ2-7, with D unresolved. CDR1 and CDR2 from the germline V gene are SGHVS and FNYEAQ. V dropped 2 bases and J dropped 3 bases, with 8 bases sitting between them. This CDR3 spans 13 amino acids. This CDR3 is CASSLSPLYEQYF. CDR3 nucleotides: TGTGCCAGCAGCTTATCTCCGCTCTACGAGCAGTACTTC.

This clone was seen ten or more times. This chain links TRBV28 with TRBJ1-6, with D maybe TRBD1 (5 bases). CDR3 length: 16 residues. Germline CDR1 reads MDHEN; CDR2 reads SYDVKM. V lost 9 bases, J lost 2 bases, and 17 bases lay in between. The CDR3 sequence: CASGGRRIAYNSPLHF. The CDR3 nucleotides are TGTGCCAGTGGGGGTAGAAGAATTGCCTATAATTCACCCCTCCACTTT.

This clone showed up many times. The chain recombines TRBV6-4 with TRBJ2-5; maybe TRBD1 (5 bases). The CDR3 runs 13 residues. V was pared by 4 bases and J by 4 bases, with 10 bases between. Germline V gene lookup returns CDR1 MRHNA and CDR2 SNTAGT. The CDR3 reads CASSGERGETQYF. The CDR3 bases are TGTGCCAGCAGTGGGGAAAGGGGAGAGACCCAGTACTTC.

This clone was seen only a few times. An end of the junction differs from the germline gene, which may be a read error. The rearrangement joins TRBV6-2 or TRBV6-3 to TRBJ2-7, with D possibly being TRBD1 or TRBD2 (7 bases each). The CDR3 consists of 16 residues. CDR1 is MNHEY, CDR2 SVGEGT, per germline. The CDR3 DNA reads as TGCGCCAGCAGTTACCCACCAGGGGGGGGTGGCTACGAGCAGTACTTC. Its protein product is CASSYPPGGGGYEQYF.

This clone showed up just a few times. This chain joins TRBV6-6 and TRBJ2-3, with D uncertain. Trimming took 2 bases from V and 14 from J, leaving 11 bases between them. CDR3 length: 11 residues. Germline V lookup: CDR1 MNHNY, CDR2 SVGAGI (reference sequence). CDR3 region: CASSYMGFRYF. The CDR3 DNA sequence: TGTGCCAGCAGTTACATGGGTTTTCGGTATTTT.

This clone was seen ten or more times. The chain has TRBV11-3 and TRBJ1-2; 7 bases map to TRBD1. Trimming took 2 bases from V and 3 from J; bases not matched to a gene: 0. This CDR3 is built from 13 residues. Germline assignment: CDR1 SGHNT and CDR2 YENEEA. The chain's CDR3 is CASSLTGDYGYTF. The CDR3 DNA reads TGTGCCAGCAGCTTAACAGGGGACTATGGCTACACCTTC.

The sample holds many counts of this clone. V is TRBV20-1 and J is TRBJ2-2, with 8 bases fitting TRBD1. Germline values: CDR1 DFQATT, CDR2 SNEGSKA (reference sequence). The V segment lost 2 bases and the J segment 0 bases; nucleotides outside the gene matches: 5. This CDR3 contains 16 residues. The CDR3 DNA reads TGCAGTGCTAGAAGCCAGGACAGGGCGAACACCGGGGAGCTGTTTTTT. Translated, it gives CSARSQDRANTGELFF.